What follows are 18 T cell receptor beta chains derived from one specimen sequenced in a study of cytomegalovirus exposure and HLA in healthy donors. Clones were read by immunoSEQ multiplex PCR, and TCRdb kept only the in-frame ones, dropping some. This sample yields roughly 190,000 clones, of which 86% are seen a single time; almost 1.5% belongs to the top ten. Sequencing input: PBMCs. The receptors derive from a woman younger than 35 in good health and CMV-seronegative.

The V call is TRBV6-1, the J call TRBJ2-5, with a possible D match to TRBD2 (7 bases). Germline lookup yields CDR1 MNHNS and CDR2 SASEGT. The V end lost 2 bases, the J end lost 5 bases, and 24 bases lay between the germline ends. The CDR3 runs to 18 residues. CDR3 in amino acids: CASSELRYWGGLGETQYF. For the CDR3, the DNA is TGTGCCAGCAGTGAACTTCGTTATTGGGGGGGCCTTGGGGAGACCCAGTACTTC.

The rearrangement joins TRBV5-1 to TRBJ2-1; 12 positions agree with TRBD2. The CDR3 length is 17 residues. Trimming at V came to 2 bases and at J to 7 bases, leaving 10 bases not matched to a gene. Germline V gene data show CDR1 as SGHRS and CDR2 as YFSETQ. The CDR3 region is CASSLRRLAGARNEQFF. The CDR3 DNA sequence: TGCGCCAGCAGCTTAAGGAGACTAGCGGGGGCAAGAAATGAGCAGTTCTTC.

J is TRBJ2-1 and V is TRBV18, with 10 nucleotides matching TRBD2. The CDR3 is 16 amino acids. Germline V gene sequence: CDR1 KGHSH, CDR2 LQKENI. Losses at the gene ends were 3 bases for V and 9 bases for J; bases not matched to a gene: 11. The DNA of the CDR3 is TGTGCCAGCTCACCCACAGCAGCGGGAGGGCCTAGTGAGCAGTTCTTC. This sequence encodes CASSPTAAGGPSEQFF.

The chain combines TRBV11-2 with TRBJ1-4; 10 nucleotides match TRBD1. The CDR3 extends over 14 amino acids. V was clipped by 5 bases and J by 8 bases; unmatched bases: 5. Per the germline V gene, CDR1 is SGHAT and CDR2 is FQNNGV. CDR3 sequence reads: CASSQAGQGEKLFF. CDR3 in DNA: TGTGCCAGCAGCCAAGCGGGACAGGGGGAAAAACTGTTTTTT.

V usage is TRBV19 and J usage is TRBJ1-5, with D perhaps TRBD1 (6 bases). Germline CDR1 LNHDA, CDR2 SQIVND (reference sequence). Trimming took 6 bases from V and 3 from J, leaving 15 bases between them. The CDR3 is made up of 15 amino acids. CDR3 in DNA: TGTGCCAGTAGCACAGGGCAGGGTTTCAATCAGCCCCAGCATTTT. This encodes CASSTGQGFNQPQHF.

CDR3 protein: CASSPPTGVTYTF. In DNA form, the CDR3 reads TGTGCCAGCTCACCACCGACAGGGGTTACTTACACCTTC. The chain is built from TRBV18 and TRBJ1-2; TRBD1 agrees at 8 bases. Trimming at V came to 0 bases and at J to 11 bases, leaving 5 bases not matched to a gene. Germline V gene data show CDR1 as KGHSH and CDR2 as LQKENI. This CDR3 is 13 amino acids long.

The chain combines TRBV19 with TRBJ2-5; the D is unclear. The CDR3 is made up of 13 amino acids. Germline values: CDR1 LNHDA, CDR2 SQIVND (reference sequence). Trimming shortened V by 7 bases and J by 4 bases, and 13 bases separated the two germline ends. CDR3 sequence reads: CASNGEALETQYF. The CDR3 coding sequence is TGTGCCAGTAATGGTGAAGCCCTAGAGACCCAGTACTTC. Complete variable domain (other parts from reference TRBV19 and TRBJ2-5): DGGITQSPKYLFRKEGQNVTLSCEQNLNHDAMYWYRQDPGQGLRLIYYSQIVNDFQKGDIAEGYSVSREKKESFPLTVTSAQKNPTAFYLCASNGEALETQYFGPGTRLLVL.

This chain joins TRBV7-9 and TRBJ2-7; TRBD2 matches at 10 bases. The CDR3 contains 18 residues. Germline values: CDR1 SEHNR, CDR2 FQNEAQ (reference sequence). With V trimmed by 1 base and J by 5 bases, 14 bases remained unmatched. The CDR3 nucleotides are TGTGCCAGCAGCTTAGTGTTCAGCGGGGGGGCCAGATTCGACGAGCAGTACTTC. It encodes CASSLVFSGGARFDEQYF.

A note on this clone: Sequence at one end of the junction differs from germline and may be a read error. The chain is built from TRBV9 and TRBJ2-4; D is perhaps TRBD2 (7 bases). The CDR3 contains 13 residues. CDR1 is SGDLS, CDR2 YYNGEE, per germline. The CDR3 sequence is CASSLTPSGGLDF. CDR3 DNA: TGTGCCAGCAGTTTAACCCCTTCCGGGGGGCTGGACTTC.

V gene TRBV5-1 combines with J gene TRBJ2-7, with TRBD2 identical over 16 bases. CDR3 length: 17 residues. V was pared by 4 bases and J by 4 bases, with 8 bases of the junction left unmatched. Germline assignment: CDR1 SGHRS and CDR2 YFSETQ. Here the CDR3 reads CASSPGTSGGAFYEQYF. The CDR3 DNA reads TGCGCCAGCAGCCCGGGGACTAGCGGGGGGGCCTTTTACGAGCAGTACTTC.

The V call is TRBV9, the J call TRBJ2-1, with TRBD2 matching 11 bases. J gave up 6 bases and V 1 base, and 9 bases lay outside the gene matches. CDR3 length: 17 residues. Per the germline V gene, CDR1 is SGDLS and CDR2 is YYNGEE. The DNA for the CDR3 is TGTGCCAGCAGCGTAACCCCACGACTAGCGGGGCGCAATGAGCAGTTCTTC. The encoded protein is CASSVTPRLAGRNEQFF.

The J gene is TRBJ1-1, the V gene TRBV11-2, with a weak D call TRBD1 (5 bases). CDR1 SGHAT and CDR2 FQNNGV come from the germline V gene. V was trimmed by 1 base and J by 5 bases, leaving 23 bases between them. The CDR3 runs to 18 residues. The CDR3 here is CASSLVVVGGGRRTEAFF. The CDR3 coding sequence is TGTGCCAGCAGCTTAGTGGTGGTTGGTGGGGGGAGGAGGACTGAAGCTTTCTTT.

The chain links TRBV19 to TRBJ1-1, with 9 positions matching TRBD1. The V segment lost 3 bases and the J segment 4 bases; nucleotides outside the gene matches: 6. The CDR3 is 15 amino acids. Germline V lookup: CDR1 LNHDA, CDR2 SQIVND (reference sequence). The CDR3 DNA follows: TGTGCCAGTAGTATCCCGGGACAGGGAGGCACTGAAGCTTTCTTT. It translates to CASSIPGQGGTEAFF.

J is TRBJ2-5 and V is TRBV30; D is possibly TRBD1 (6 bases). The length of the CDR3 is 12 residues. Germline V lookup: CDR1 GTSNPN, CDR2 SVGIG (reference sequence). Trimming removed 2 bases at V and 4 bases at J, with 8 bases between. The CDR3 here is CAWSRGLETQYF. DNA of the CDR3: TGTGCCTGGAGTAGGGGGTTAGAGACCCAGTACTTC.

This chain connects TRBV6-5 to TRBJ1-1; D may be TRBD1 (6 bases). V was shortened by 8 bases and J by 4 bases, with 14 bases between the two germline ends. The CDR3 extends over 13 amino acids. The V gene's germline CDR1 is MNHEY and CDR2 SVGAGI. The CDR3 is CASRREGGTEAFF. The CDR3 DNA is TGTGCCAGCCGAAGGGAAGGGGGCACTGAAGCTTTCTTT.

This chain joins TRBV9 and TRBJ1-1; the D gene is possibly TRBD1 (6 bases). CDR3 length: 16 residues. Trimming shortened V by 0 bases and J by 4 bases, and 16 bases separated the two germline ends. Per germline, CDR1 SGDLS and CDR2 YYNGEE. CDR3: CASSVATGIGGTEAFF. CDR3 DNA sequence: TGTGCCAGCAGCGTAGCTACAGGGATTGGGGGCACTGAAGCTTTCTTT.

This chain uses TRBV10-1 with TRBJ2-7; a weak D match, TRBD1 (5 bases). CDR1 is WNHNN, CDR2 SYGVQD, per germline (reference sequence). The CDR3 runs to 14 residues. The V gene lost 3 bases and the J gene lost 4 bases, with 13 bases spanning the gap. The CDR3 region is CASSERGLGYEQYF. CDR3 in DNA: TGCGCCAGCAGTGAAAGGGGCTTGGGATACGAGCAGTACTTC.

Worth noting for this clone: A junction boundary mismatches the germline segment, possibly from a read error. The chain recombines TRBV14 with TRBJ2-5; D is possibly TRBD1 (6 bases). The length of the CDR3 is 13 residues. Germline V lookup: CDR1 SGHDN, CDR2 FVKESK. DNA for the CDR3: TGTGCCAGCAGCCCGTTCGTTCGGGACACCCCGTACTTC. Its protein is CASSPFVRDTPYF.